The 2 T cell receptor beta chains below were found in one sample sequenced in a study of T cells after somatic rescue of genetic block. TCRdb's copy holds only in-frame clones and misses some; the assay was immunoSEQ multiplex PCR. This table holds 88,000 or so clones, just under 90% found once. Material: peripheral blood mononuclear cells (PBMCs). The receptors come from a woman aged 18-29 years.

The chain combines TRBV14 with TRBJ2-1; 9 nucleotides line up with TRBD2. CDR1 and CDR2 (germline): SGHDN, FVKESK. J gave up 4 bases and V 4 bases, and 5 bases lay outside the gene matches. This CDR3 contains 15 residues. The CDR3 protein is CASSLAGATYNEQFF. DNA of the CDR3: TGTGCCAGCAGCCTAGCGGGAGCGACATACAATGAGCAGTTCTTC.

This clone was recorded only once. The chain has TRBV11-3 and TRBJ2-1, with 13 bases fitting TRBD2. The CDR3 is 14 amino acids. V lost 3 bases, J lost 8 bases, and 1 base stayed unmatched. Germline CDR1 SGHNT, CDR2 YENEEA. CDR3 coding DNA: TGTGCCAGCAGCTTGGGGACTAGCGGGGATGAGCAGTTCTTC. Protein: CASSLGTSGDEQFF.